This TCR beta chain was found in a study of blood T cells in healthy people across ages. Study-wide results and limits: Diversity figures based on one million T cells were deemed too low.

Together with a sample-barcoded 5' primer, a J-beta primer mix was included in a second PCR lasting about 6 to 12 cycles. TCRdb redid the calling of the 5' RACE reads with MiXCR, one entry per CDR3 protein. The profile shows about 970,000 distinct CDR3 sequences, roughly 47% of them singletons. From germline, CDR1 is MNHEY and CDR2 SMNVEV (reference sequence). V dropped 4 bases and J dropped 4; count of bases not matched to a gene: 12. There are 16 residues in the CDR3. In this sample, this clonotype turned up a few times. Its antigen is not identified. The receptor was isolated from a woman aged 55-70 years in good health. The material sequenced was blood. V is TRBV27 and J is TRBJ1-2, with 7 nucleotides matching TRBD1. CDR3 amino acids: CASSSERGQPGYGYTF. The DNA of the CDR3 is TGTGCCAGCAGTTCCGAAAGGGGACAGCCGGGCTATGGCTACACCTTC.